This section outlines one T cell receptor beta chain sequence together with its context. At baseline, cycle 4 day 1, and cycle 7 day 1, blood was sampled. These data come from a study of OX40 agonist ivuxolimab in advanced cancers. For the study at large: Hepatocellular carcinoma, melanoma, renal cell or head and neck cancer affected the dose-escalation patients.

CDR1 is LNHDA, CDR2 SQIVND, per germline (reference sequence). The CDR3 runs to 11 residues. Deletions cut 7 bases from V and 0 bases from J, with 1 base between. Clones were read by immunoSEQ multiplex PCR, and TCRdb kept only the in-frame ones, dropping some. The table shows tens of thousands of clones, with just over 90% occurring only once. Here the sequenced sample was CD4+ or CD8+ T cells sorted from blood, taken in a trial of the OX40 agonist ivuxolimab. The chain recombines TRBV19 with TRBJ2-1; no reliable D call. This receptor was obtained from an adult with an advanced solid tumor such as melanoma, head and neck, liver or kidney cancer. CDR3 amino acids: CASNSYNEQFF. For the CDR3, the DNA is TGTGCCAGTAACTCCTACAATGAGCAGTTCTTC. The full variable domain, rest sourced from reference TRBV19 and TRBJ2-1, is DGGITQSPKYLFRKEGQNVTLSCEQNLNHDAMYWYRQDPGQGLRLIYYSQIVNDFQKGDIAEGYSVSREKKESFPLTVTSAQKNPTAFYLCASNSYNEQFFGPGTRLTVL.